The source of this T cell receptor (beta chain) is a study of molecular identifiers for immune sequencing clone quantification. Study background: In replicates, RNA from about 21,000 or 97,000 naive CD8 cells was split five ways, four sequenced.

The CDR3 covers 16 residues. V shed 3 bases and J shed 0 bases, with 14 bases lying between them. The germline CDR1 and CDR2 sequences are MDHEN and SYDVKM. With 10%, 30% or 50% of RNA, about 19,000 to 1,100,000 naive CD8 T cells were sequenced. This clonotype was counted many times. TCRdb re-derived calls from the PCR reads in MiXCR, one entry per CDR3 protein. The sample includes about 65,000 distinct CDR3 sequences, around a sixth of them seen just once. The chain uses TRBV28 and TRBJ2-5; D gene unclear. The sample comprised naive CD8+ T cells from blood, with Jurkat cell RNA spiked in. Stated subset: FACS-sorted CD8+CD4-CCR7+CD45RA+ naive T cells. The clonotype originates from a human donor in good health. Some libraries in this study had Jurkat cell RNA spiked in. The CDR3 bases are TGTGCCAGCAGTTTGGCAATTAGTAGGTACCAAGAGACCCAGTACTTC. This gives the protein CASSLAISRYQETQYF.